This T cell receptor beta chain derives from a study of cytomegalovirus exposure and HLA in healthy donors. The CDR3 spans 14 residues. V was trimmed by 5 bases and J by 9 bases, leaving 14 bases between them. Germline CDR1 SEHNR, CDR2 FQNEAQ (reference sequence). Study-wide results and caveats: Equally common other TCR beta chains were less clonally expanded than HLA-associated ones, a later analysis found.

A remark on this clone: The antigen is undetermined.

PCR involved 60 Vbeta and 13 Jbeta primers. Profiling relied on immunoSEQ multiplex PCR, and the TCRdb table lists in-frame clones only, not all of them. The sample includes some 110,000 clones, around four fifths of them seen just once. The chain couples TRBV7-9 to TRBJ1-6, with unresolved D. Sequencing was done on a sample of PBMCs. The receptor was isolated from a woman aged 40 to 50 in good health and CMV-seropositive. CDR3 sequence (DNA): TGTGCCAGCAGCCGCGGGGATCCGGGTTCACCCCTCCACTTT. Amino acids: CASSRGDPGSPLHF.